The sequence of this T cell receptor (beta chain) was determined in a study of breast tumors, draining lymph nodes, adjacent tissues. Breast cancer patients provided tissue from their axillary draining lymph nodes. A single record per CDR3 protein comes from TCRdb applying MiXCR to the multiplex PCR reads. The sample includes 150,000 to 200,000 distinct CDR3 sequences, around a third of them seen just once. Study findings and constraints: Luminal-like breast cancer showed significantly higher tumor–nontumor repertoire similarity than basal-like. Tumor TCR diversity was below lymph nodes but above nontumor tissue.

This clonotype showed up many times. What it binds is not known. Sequenced sample: axillary lymph node tissue. The sequence was collected from a female donor with breast cancer. Some clones in this sample may be carry-over from other donors' samples.

In DNA form, the CDR3 reads TGTGCCAGCAGCATCACTACAGGGGGTTGGCAGCCCCAGCATTTT. Translating it yields CASSITTGGWQPQHF. The V call is TRBV12-3 or TRBV12-4, the J call TRBJ1-5; 8 nucleotides agree with TRBD1. Trimming took 6 bases from V and 7 from J; bases not matched to a gene: 11. The length of the CDR3 is 15 residues.